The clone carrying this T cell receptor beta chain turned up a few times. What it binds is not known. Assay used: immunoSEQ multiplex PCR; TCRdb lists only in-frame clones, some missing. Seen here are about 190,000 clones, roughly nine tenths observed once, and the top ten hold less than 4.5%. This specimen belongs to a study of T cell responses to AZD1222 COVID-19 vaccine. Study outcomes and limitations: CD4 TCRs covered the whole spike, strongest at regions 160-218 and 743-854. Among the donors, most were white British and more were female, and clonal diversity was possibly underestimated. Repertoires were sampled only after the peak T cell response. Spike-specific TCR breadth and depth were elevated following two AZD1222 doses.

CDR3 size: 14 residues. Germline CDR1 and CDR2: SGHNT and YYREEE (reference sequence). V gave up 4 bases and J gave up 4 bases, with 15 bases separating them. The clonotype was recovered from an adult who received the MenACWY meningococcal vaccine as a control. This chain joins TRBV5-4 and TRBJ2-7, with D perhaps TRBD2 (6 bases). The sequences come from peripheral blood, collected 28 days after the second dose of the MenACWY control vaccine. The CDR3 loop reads CASSPGGERYEQYF. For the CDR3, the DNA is TGTGCCAGCAGCCCTGGCGGGGAGCGGTACGAGCAGTACTTC.